Listed below are T cell receptor beta chains from one sample, sequenced in a study of cytomegalovirus exposure and HLA in healthy donors. Libraries were prepared by immunoSEQ multiplex PCR; TCRdb keeps only in-frame clonotypes and omits some of them. The sample holds some 160,000 clones, 55% to 85% seen once. The sample was PBMCs. All receptors come from a man aged 35 to 55 in good health and CMV-seronegative. CDR3s include the opening cysteine and the closing phenylalanine or tryptophan. The D gene is left open where the match is weak. Size is omitted from some rows. Given values are once, few, many or a class for expanded clones.

TRBD2	TRBV13	TRBJ2-2	NA	16	CAGRKAGGRNTGELFF	TGTGCCGGAAGAAAAGCGGGGGGCCGGAACACCGGGGAGCTGTTTTTT
NA	TRBV19	TRBJ2-5	NA	13	CASSINREETQYF	TGTGCCAGTAGTATAAACCGGGAAGAGACCCAGTACTTC
NA	TRBV28	TRBJ2-7	NA	19	CASSNLGTGATSGSREQYF	TGTGCCAGCAGTAACCTCGGGACAGGGGCCACTAGCGGGAGTCGGGAGCAGTACTTC
TRBD1	TRBV4-1	TRBJ1-5	once	17	CASSQVTGTGGNQPQHF	TGCGCCAGCAGCCAAGTCACTGGGACAGGGGGAAACCAGCCCCAGCATTTT
TRBD1	TRBV5-1	TRBJ2-5	NA	16	CASNWSGQGKGETQYF	TGCGCCAGCAATTGGTCGGGACAGGGGAAGGGAGAGACCCAGTACTTC
NA	TRBV5-4	TRBJ1-6	NA	17	CASSPDITSSYNSPLHF	TGTGCCAGCAGCCCGGACATTACGAGCTCCTATAATTCACCCCTCCACTTT
NA	TRBV2	TRBJ2-1	NA	15	CVGLDGGRLYNEQFF	TGTGTCGGTCTAGACGGGGGGCGACTATACAATGAGCAGTTCTTC
NA	TRBV6-6	TRBJ1-4	NA	11	CASEAGEKLFF	TGTGCCAGCGAGGCGGGGGAAAAACTGTTTTTT
TRBD2	TRBV5-6	TRBJ2-3	NA	19	CASSLGLSGRGSGTDTQYF	TGTGCCAGCAGCTTGGGTCTCAGCGGGAGAGGGTCGGGCACAGATACGCAGTATTTT
NA	TRBV7-6	TRBJ1-1	NA	13	CASSLDLGTEAFF	TGTGCCAGCAGCTTAGATCTAGGCACTGAAGCTTTCTTT
NA	TRBV7-9	TRBJ2-2	NA	16	CASSLGDTYHTGELFF	TGTGCCAGCAGCTTAGGAGACACGTACCACACCGGGGAGCTGTTTTTT
NA	TRBV6-5	TRBJ2-7	NA	14	CASGPVGRGDEQYF	TGTGCCAGCGGCCCGGTGGGGCGCGGCGACGAGCAGTACTTC
TRBD1	TRBV5-1	TRBJ1-2	NA	15	CASSYDRVTAYGYTF	TGCGCCAGCAGCTACGACAGGGTGACTGCTTATGGCTACACCTTC
TRBD2	TRBV5-4	TRBJ2-1	NA	15	CASSIGLAGANEQFF	TGTGCCAGCAGCATAGGACTAGCGGGAGCCAATGAGCAGTTCTTC
NA	TRBV5-8	TRBJ2-3	few	15	CASSLLGARADTQYF	TGTGCCAGCAGCTTGTTGGGGGCGCGGGCAGATACGCAGTATTTT
NA	TRBV19	TRBJ2-7	few	13	CASSIQGSYEQYF	TGTGCCAGTAGTATACAGGGCTCCTACGAGCAGTACTTC
TRBD2	TRBV11-3	TRBJ2-1	NA	17	CASSLDRGSGGAGEQFF	TGTGCCAGCAGCTTAGATCGGGGTAGCGGGGGGGCTGGTGAGCAGTTCTTC
TRBD1	TRBV19	TRBJ2-7	NA	14	CASRDRDRVYEQYF	TGTGCCAGTAGAGACCGGGACAGGGTCTACGAGCAGTACTTC
TRBD1	TRBV6-5	TRBJ1-2	NA	14	CASSPDREPYGYTF	TGTGCCAGCAGTCCGGACAGGGAACCCTATGGCTACACCTTC
NA	TRBV7-9	TRBJ2-5	NA	15	CASSLDGQYQETQYF	TGTGCCAGCAGCTTAGACGGACAGTACCAAGAGACCCAGTACTTC
TRBD2	TRBV7-8	TRBJ2-2	NA	17	CASSSRPGRGSNGELFF	TGTGCCAGCAGCTCCCGGCCCGGGAGGGGGTCGAACGGGGAGCTGTTTTTT
NA	TRBV27	TRBJ1-1	few	14	CASSTLAGDTEAFF	TGTGCCAGCAGCACCTTGGCCGGGGACACTGAAGCTTTCTTT
NA	TRBV7-9	TRBJ1-1	NA	12	CASSLVETEAFF	TGTGCCAGCAGCTTGGTTGAGACTGAAGCTTTCTTT
TRBD1	TRBV4-1	TRBJ2-7	NA	15	CASSPEGTGAYEQYF	TGCGCCAGCAGCCCCGAGGGGACAGGGGCCTACGAGCAGTACTTC
TRBD1	TRBV27	TRBJ2-5	NA	14	CASSLSGGSGTQYF	TGTGCCAGCAGTTTATCAGGGGGCTCAGGGACCCAGTACTTC
NA	TRBV10-2	TRBJ2-3	few	15	CASDPVGGRGDTQYF	TGCGCCAGCGACCCAGTCGGGGGACGGGGGGATACGCAGTATTTT
TRBD1	TRBV6-6	TRBJ1-2	NA	14	CASSGQGEDYGYTF	TGTGCCAGCAGCGGACAGGGTGAGGACTATGGCTACACCTTC
NA	TRBV6-6	TRBJ1-3	NA	15	CASSQTGWGRNTIYF	TGTGCCAGCAGTCAAACAGGGTGGGGTCGAAACACCATATATTTT
TRBD1	TRBV13	TRBJ2-7	few	14	CASSSDRVWHEQYF	TGTGCCAGCAGCTCCGACAGGGTGTGGCACGAGCAGTACTTC
TRBD1	TRBV5-4	TRBJ2-2	NA	16	CASSARTGENTGELFF	TGTGCCAGCAGCGCCCGGACAGGGGAAAACACCGGGGAGCTGTTTTTT
NA	TRBV19	TRBJ1-6	few	14	CASRGTRYNSPLHF	TGTGCCAGTAGGGGGACACGCTATAATTCACCCCTCCACTTT
NA	TRBV9	TRBJ1-1	NA	15	CASSVEAGLNTEAFF	TGTGCCAGCAGCGTAGAGGCGGGATTGAACACTGAAGCTTTCTTT
NA	TRBV27	TRBJ2-3	few	17	CASSLGSAPPWVDTQYF	TGTGCCAGCAGTTTGGGTAGCGCCCCACCCTGGGTAGATACGCAGTATTTT
TRBD2	TRBV18	TRBJ2-3	NA	16	CASSPRRGAPLDTQYF	TGTGCCAGCTCACCGAGGCGGGGGGCCCCCCTAGATACGCAGTATTTT
NA	TRBV2	TRBJ2-5	NA	13	CASVEALGETQYF	TGTGCCAGCGTCGAGGCACTCGGGGAGACCCAGTACTTC
TRBD1	TRBV6-5	TRBJ2-7	NA	13	CASSEGQTYEQYF	TGTGCCAGCAGTGAGGGACAGACCTACGAGCAGTACTTC
NA	TRBV6-1	TRBJ1-2	NA	12	CASWDKNYGYTF	TGTGCCAGCTGGGACAAGAACTATGGCTACACCTTC
NA	TRBV10-1	TRBJ2-5	NA	15	CASSASSTSRETQYF	TGCGCCAGCAGTGCGTCGTCGACTAGTAGGGAGACCCAGTACTTC
NA	TRBV27	TRBJ2-2	NA	11	CASSRLGELFF	TGTGCCAGCAGTCGTCTCGGGGAGCTGTTTTTT